Shown below are 8 T cell receptor beta chains from a single sample sequenced in a study of CD8+CD57+ T cells in acquired aplastic anemia. All sequencing subjects had displayed CD8+CD57+ cell expansion on flow cytometry. Profiling of TCR beta VDJ combinations and CDR3 sequences used genomic DNA as template. From the reads, TCRdb called clonotypes with MiXCR, one entry per CDR3 protein. Of 450,000 to 600,000 distinct CDR3 sequences detected, over 25% appear once; the ten largest clones hold about 0.8%. Material: sorted CD4+, CD8+, or CD8+CD57+ T cells (not recorded which) from PBMCs. Receptor source: a human donor with aplastic anemia.

This clonotype came up many times. This sequence joins TRBV20-1 and TRBJ1-2; D not certain. The germline V and J ends were trimmed by 1 base and 8 bases, with 17 bases remaining between them. The CDR3 consists of 14 residues. Germline values: CDR1 DFQATT, CDR2 SNEGSKA (reference sequence). The CDR3 coding sequence is TGCAGTGCTAGAGTTCAGGAGGGTACGGAAGGCTACACCTTC. Its translation: CSARVQEGTEGYTF.

To note about this clonotype: Being one base from a much bigger clone, this may be a read error. This chain uses TRBV2 with TRBJ2-1; TRBD2 matches 11 bases. Germline CDR1 is SNHLY and CDR2 is FYNNEI. The CDR3 contains 15 residues. The DNA of the CDR3 is TGTGCCAGCAGCCCAACTAGCGGGAGACACAATGGGCAGTTCTTC. Amino acid sequence: CASSPTSGRHNGQFF.

The V gene is TRBV2, the J gene TRBJ2-7; 9 nucleotides agree with TRBD2. Per germline, CDR1 SNHLY and CDR2 FYNNEI. The CDR3 is 17 amino acids. V was clipped by 5 bases and J by 4 bases; unmatched bases: 15. The CDR3 DNA is TGTGCCAGCAGTTACGGTAGCGGGGGAGTTGGGTTTTACGAGCAGTACTTC. Protein product: CASSYGSGGVGFYEQYF.

The sample holds many counts of this clonotype. J is TRBJ2-1 and V is TRBV10-1, with 10 bases lining up with TRBD1. Germline CDR1 is WNHNN and CDR2 is SYGVQD (reference sequence). This CDR3 has 15 residues. The V and J ends lost 4 bases and 5 bases, in that order; junction bases with no gene match: 5. In nucleotides, the CDR3 is TGCGCCAGCAGTGCCGGGACAGGGGTAGACAATGAGCAGTTCTTC. Protein sequence: CASSAGTGVDNEQFF.

This clonotype has just a few counts. The chain links TRBV20-1 to TRBJ2-1; D tentatively fits TRBD1 or TRBD2 (6 bases each). The CDR3 extends over 12 amino acids. The V gene's germline CDR1 is DFQATT and CDR2 SNEGSKA (reference sequence). The CDR3 reads CREGEAADEQFF. The CDR3 region has the DNA TGCAGAGAGGGGGAGGCGGCGGATGAGCAGTTCTTC.

This clonotype was detected many times. This chain joins TRBV7-2 and TRBJ2-7; 12 nucleotides line up with TRBD2. Germline V gene lookup returns CDR1 SGHTA and CDR2 FQGNSA. CDR3 size: 16 residues. V gave up 0 bases and J gave up 6 bases; unmatched junction bases: 6. CDR3 DNA: TGTGCCAGCAGCTTAGCGGAGACTAGCGGGAGATTCGAGCAGTACTTC. Protein sequence: CASSLAETSGRFEQYF.

This clonotype has ten or more counts. The V call is TRBV29-1, the J call TRBJ1-2, with D maybe TRBD1 (5 bases). The CDR3 has 12 amino acids. The germline V and J ends were trimmed by 7 bases and 1 base, with 10 bases remaining between them. Germline-derived CDR1 and CDR2 are SQVTM and ANQGSEA. The CDR3 DNA is TGCAGCGCCAGACAGAGTAACTATGGCTACACCTTC. Residues: CSARQSNYGYTF.

The chain joins TRBV5-6 to TRBJ2-2; D remains ambiguous. Trimming shortened V by 1 base and J by 8 bases, and 12 bases separated the two germline ends. The CDR3 has 14 residues. The germline V gene encodes CDR1 SGHDT and CDR2 YYEEEE. CDR3 sequence: CASSLLDRTGELFF. The CDR3, as DNA: TGTGCCAGCAGCTTGCTTGACCGTACGGGGGAGCTGTTTTTT.